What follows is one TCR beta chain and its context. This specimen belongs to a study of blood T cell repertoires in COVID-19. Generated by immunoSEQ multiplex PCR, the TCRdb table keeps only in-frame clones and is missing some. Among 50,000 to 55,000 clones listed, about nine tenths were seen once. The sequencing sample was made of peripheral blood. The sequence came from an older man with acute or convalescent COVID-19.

The CDR3 protein is CATSRDLRTGAGEQFF. The CDR3 nucleotides read TGTGCCACCAGCAGAGATCTGAGAACAGGGGCAGGTGAGCAGTTCTTC. This chain connects TRBV15 to TRBJ2-1; 7 bases fit TRBD1. CDR1 and CDR2 (germline): LNHNV, YYDKDF (reference sequence). CDR3 length: 16 residues. V shed 0 bases and J 9 bases; nucleotides not matched to a gene: 11.